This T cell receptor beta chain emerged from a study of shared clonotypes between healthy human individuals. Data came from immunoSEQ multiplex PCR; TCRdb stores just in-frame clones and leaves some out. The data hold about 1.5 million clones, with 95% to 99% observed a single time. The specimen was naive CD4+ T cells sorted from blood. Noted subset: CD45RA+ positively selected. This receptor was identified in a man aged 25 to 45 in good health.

CDR3 in amino acids: CASSPSEASLAGELFF. In DNA, the CDR3 is TGTGCCAGCTCACCTTCTGAAGCTAGCCTTGCCGGGGAGCTGTTTTTT. The V gene is TRBV18, the J gene TRBJ2-2; a possible D gene is TRBD2 (5 bases). In germline, CDR1 is KGHSH, CDR2 LQKENI. Trimming pared 3 bases from V and 6 bases from J, leaving 17 bases between. The CDR3 has 16 amino acids.